Listed here are 27 T cell receptor beta chains from one sample, sequenced in a study of blood T cell repertoires in COVID-19. The protocol was immunoSEQ multiplex PCR, while the TCRdb copy is restricted to in-frame clones and leaves out a portion. The repertoire consists of 200,000 to 250,000 clones, with about 80% occurring once and the leading ten covering 4% to 6%. What was sequenced was peripheral blood. These receptors originate from an elderly woman with active or convalescent COVID-19.

The V gene is TRBV5-1, the J gene TRBJ1-5, with TRBD1 as a possible D gene (5 bases). Germline CDR1 SGHRS, CDR2 YFSETQ. The CDR3 sequence is 16 residues long. With 4 bases removed from V and 2 bases from J, the gap between germline ends came to 16 bases. The CDR3 reads CASSILGLQGNQPQHF. Written as DNA, the CDR3 is TGCGCCAGCAGCATATTGGGGCTGCAGGGCAATCAGCCCCAGCATTTT.

V gene TRBV7-8 combines with J gene TRBJ2-7; 10 nucleotides line up with TRBD1. The CDR3 totals 18 residues. Germline assignment: CDR1 SGHVS and CDR2 FQNEAQ. V lost 3 bases, J lost 1 base, and 12 bases stayed unmatched. In nucleotides, the CDR3 is TGTGCCAGCAGCTTCGCGGGACAGGGGCCGGTTATTTCCTACGAGCAGTACTTC. It specifies CASSFAGQGPVISYEQYF.

In the case of this clone: A much larger clone is a single base away; this may be a read error. The chain is built from TRBV5-6 and TRBJ1-1; TRBD1 matches 7 bases. CDR1 is SGHDT, CDR2 YYEEEE, per germline. The CDR3 extends over 14 amino acids. V was clipped by 4 bases and J by 1 base; unmatched bases: 4. The CDR3, as DNA: TGTGCCAGCAGCCGAGGGACAGCGAACACTGAAGCTTTCTTT. Its protein product is CASSRGTANTEAFF.

The rearrangement links TRBV6-2 or TRBV6-3 to TRBJ1-4, with D tentatively TRBD1 (5 bases). Germline V gene data show CDR1 as MNHEY and CDR2 as SVGEGT. Trimming left V 5 bases short and J 8 bases short, with 9 bases between. This CDR3 is 12 amino acids long. CDR3 coding DNA: TGTGCCAGCAGTCCGCGGGGGGAAAAACTGTTTTTT. It translates to CASSPRGEKLFF.

The chain links TRBV6-1 to TRBJ2-3, with 9 bases lining up with TRBD2. This CDR3 contains 16 residues. V lost 3 bases, J lost 4 bases, and 8 bases stayed unmatched. Germline V gene lookup returns CDR1 MNHNS and CDR2 SASEGT. CDR3 sequence (DNA): TGTGCCAGCAGTGATTGGCGGGGGGGCCGCCCAGATACGCAGTATTTT. This translates into CASSDWRGGRPDTQYF.

The chain uses TRBV9 and TRBJ1-2; the D gene is possibly TRBD1 (6 bases). Germline CDR1 reads SGDLS; CDR2 reads YYNGEE. V lost 0 bases and J lost 5, with 14 bases in between. The CDR3 covers 15 residues. As DNA, the CDR3 is TGTGCCAGCAGCGTAGGTGGCCAGGGGTCATATGGCTACACCTTC. It codes for CASSVGGQGSYGYTF.

This chain connects TRBV2 to TRBJ1-2; D is uncertain. Trimming removed 4 bases from V and 0 bases from J, with 12 bases in between. This CDR3 contains 15 residues. In germline, CDR1 is SNHLY, CDR2 FYNNEI. The DNA for the CDR3 is TGTGCCAGCAGTGTCACACTGGAGTCTAACTATGGCTACACCTTC. This gives the protein CASSVTLESNYGYTF. Full variable domain (outside the CDR3, taken from reference TRBV2 and TRBJ1-2): EPEVTQTPSHQVTQMGQEVILRCVPISNHLYFYWYRQILGQKVEFLVSFYNNEISEKSEIFDDQFSVERPDGSNFTLKIRSTKLEDSAMYFCASSVTLESNYGYTFGSGTRLTVV.

The chain links TRBV4-1 to TRBJ2-7, with D unclear. Germline V gives CDR1 MGHRA, CDR2 YSYEKL. Trimming left V 5 bases short and J 4 bases short, with 12 bases between. CDR3 length equals 13 residues. The CDR3 here is CASSSDSGYEQYF. The CDR3, as DNA: TGCGCCAGCAGCTCCGACTCTGGGTACGAGCAGTACTTC.

The chain has TRBV7-2 and TRBJ1-2; possible D gene TRBD1, 6 bases. The ends were cut back, 4 bases at V and 8 bases at J, with 17 bases in the middle. Germline values: CDR1 SGHTA, CDR2 FQGNSA. The CDR3 consists of 14 residues. The CDR3 region is CASSSSAGAKGYTF. The CDR3 DNA reads TGTGCCAGCAGCTCCTCAGCGGGGGCGAAGGGCTACACCTTC.

This sequence joins TRBV4-1 and TRBJ2-2; 10 bases fit TRBD2. The J segment lost 8 bases and the V segment lost 0 bases, leaving 6 bases of the junction unmatched. Per the germline V gene, CDR1 is MGHRA and CDR2 is YSYEKL. The length of the CDR3 is 16 residues. DNA for the CDR3: TGCGCCAGCAGCCAAGATCCCAGCGGGAGGGCTGGGGAGCTGTTTTTT. Translated: CASSQDPSGRAGELFF.

The chain uses TRBV27 and TRBJ1-5; D is ambiguous. Germline V gives CDR1 MNHEY, CDR2 SMNVEV (reference sequence). The CDR3 extends over 14 amino acids. Between the trimmed V and J ends, which lost 2 bases and 6 bases, there was a span of 11 bases. The CDR3 nucleotides are TGTGCCAGCAGTTTAGGGAGGGCATCTCAGCCCCAGCATTTT. It specifies CASSLGRASQPQHF.

V and J are TRBV7-9 and TRBJ1-1; the match to TRBD1 covers 7 bases. Germline CDR1 SEHNR, CDR2 FQNEAQ (reference sequence). The CDR3 is 16 residues long. V dropped 6 bases and J dropped 0; count of bases not matched to a gene: 10. CDR3 sequence: CASSRRTGLMNTEAFF. The CDR3 DNA reads as TGTGCCAGCAGTCGACGGACAGGCCTCATGAACACTGAAGCTTTCTTT.

This clone was recorded a few times. V is TRBV19 and J is TRBJ1-2; D unresolved. CDR3 length: 9 residues. Germline CDR1 and CDR2: LNHDA and SQIVND (reference sequence). DNA for the CDR3: TGTCGGCTTGAGGATGGCTACACCTTC. Amino acids: CRLEDGYTF.

Here the CDR3 reads CASSTLGGNTIYF. The DNA of the CDR3 is TGTGCCAGCAGCACCCTCGGTGGAAACACCATATATTTT. The chain uses TRBV12-3 or TRBV12-4 and TRBJ1-3; D gene uncertain. Trimming took 6 bases from V and 3 from J, leaving 9 bases between them. The CDR3 covers 13 residues.

The chain joins TRBV5-1 to TRBJ1-1, with no clear D. The CDR3 is made up of 14 amino acids. Looked up from germline, CDR1 is SGHRS and CDR2 is YFSETQ. V lost 6 bases and J 1 base, leaving 13 bases between the germline ends. CDR3 protein: CASTLNGENTEAFF. The CDR3 coding sequence is TGCGCCAGCACCCTGAACGGGGAGAACACTGAAGCTTTCTTT.

This clone was recorded only once. This chain joins TRBV5-4 and TRBJ2-2; D ambiguous. Germline CDR1 reads SGHNT; CDR2 reads YYREEE (reference sequence). CDR3 length: 17 residues. V was pared by 0 bases and J by 1 base, with 13 bases between. This CDR3 reads CASSLGALMGNTGELFF. CDR3 coding DNA: TGTGCCAGCAGCTTGGGGGCTCTGATGGGGAACACCGGGGAGCTGTTTTTT.

The J gene is TRBJ1-6, the V gene TRBV28; the D is unclear. The V end lost 6 bases, the J end lost 0 bases, and 6 bases lay between the germline ends. The germline V gene has CDR1 MDHEN and CDR2 SYDVKM. This CDR3 contains 14 residues. In DNA form, the CDR3 reads TGTGCCAGCAGACCTAGCTCCTATAATTCACCCCTCCACTTT. Translation: CASRPSSYNSPLHF.

This chain uses TRBV9 with TRBJ2-6; 7 bases are shared with TRBD1. Germline-derived CDR1 and CDR2 are SGDLS and YYNGEE. This CDR3 has 18 amino acids. V shed 5 bases and J 0 bases; nucleotides not matched to a gene: 11. The CDR3 nucleotides are TGTGCCAGCAGACGTGGTACAGGGGCCAGCTCTGGGGCCAACGTCCTGACTTTC. Amino acid sequence: CASRRGTGASSGANVLTF.

The chain is built from TRBV5-1 and TRBJ2-3; D possibly corresponds to TRBD2 (6 bases). Germline lookup yields CDR1 SGHRS and CDR2 YFSETQ. This CDR3 contains 16 residues. Between the trimmed V and J ends, which lost 0 bases and 0 bases, there was a span of 11 bases. CDR3 bases: TGCGCCAGCAGCTTGGAAGGGGCGGGGAGCACAGATACGCAGTATTTT. This encodes CASSLEGAGSTDTQYF.

There are a few counts of this clone. J is TRBJ1-6 and V is TRBV6-5; D possibly corresponds to TRBD1 (6 bases). Trimming left V 10 bases short and J 4 bases short, with 14 bases between. The CDR3 has 14 residues. Germline V gene sequence: CDR1 MNHEY, CDR2 SVGAGI. The CDR3 DNA follows: TGTGCCACGGGACACTCTAATTATAATTCACCCCTCCACTTT. It encodes CATGHSNYNSPLHF.

The genes are TRBV7-9 and TRBJ1-2; tentative D call: TRBD1 (6 bases). Germline CDR1 SEHNR, CDR2 FQNEAQ (reference sequence). V was shortened by 2 bases and J by 6 bases, with 16 bases between the two germline ends. This CDR3 has 15 residues. CDR3 DNA: TGTGCCAGCAGCTTAAGGGCCAGGGGATTCGATGGCTACACCTTC. It yields the protein CASSLRARGFDGYTF.

The rearrangement links TRBV3-1 (or the pseudogene TRBV3-2) to TRBJ2-1; 12 positions agree with TRBD2. This CDR3 has 16 amino acids. Germline V gives CDR1 LGHDT, CDR2 YNNKEL (reference sequence). V dropped 0 bases and J dropped 8; count of bases not matched to a gene: 5. CDR3 sequence: CASSQDLLAGGYEQFF. CDR3 in DNA: TGTGCCAGCAGCCAAGATCTGCTAGCGGGAGGGTATGAGCAGTTCTTC.

The chain links TRBV7-9 to TRBJ1-1, with 9 bases fitting TRBD1. This CDR3 is built from 15 residues. Germline CDR1 is SEHNR and CDR2 is FQNEAQ (reference sequence). The ends lost 5 bases at V and 1 base at J; junction bases unmatched: 5. CDR3 nucleotides: TGTGCCAGCAGCCTTGGGACAGGGCAGAACACTGAAGCTTTCTTT. Its protein product is CASSLGTGQNTEAFF.

The V gene is TRBV11-2, the J gene TRBJ1-2, with 8 bases that match TRBD1. The junction had 9 bases not matched to a gene; V was cut back by 4 bases and J by 8 bases. CDR3 length: 14 amino acids. Germline V lookup: CDR1 SGHAT, CDR2 FQNNGV. This CDR3 is CASSWDRSYGGYTF. The CDR3, as DNA: TGTGCCAGCAGCTGGGACAGGAGCTATGGCGGCTACACCTTC.

The genes are TRBV5-1 and TRBJ1-2, with a possible D match to TRBD1 (6 bases). Germline CDR1 is SGHRS and CDR2 is YFSETQ. The CDR3 is 13 residues long. V gave up 3 bases and J gave up 6 bases, with 12 bases separating them. CDR3 in amino acids: CASSSEQGHGYTF. In DNA form, the CDR3 reads TGCGCCAGCAGCTCGGAACAGGGTCATGGCTACACCTTC. The whole variable domain, filled in from reference TRBV5-1 and TRBJ1-2, reads KAGVTQTPRYLIKTRGQQVTLSCSPISGHRSVSWYQQTPGQGLQFLFEYFSETQRNKGNFPGRFSGRQFSNSRSEMNVSTLELGDSALYLCASSSEQGHGYTFGSGTRLTVV.

This clone was found once. This chain links TRBV5-1 with TRBJ1-6, with D possibly TRBD1 on 6 matching bases. The CDR3 extends over 15 amino acids. Germline lookup yields CDR1 SGHRS and CDR2 YFSETQ. V was shortened by 0 bases and J by 7 bases, with 11 bases between the two germline ends. CDR3 DNA: TGCGCCAGCAGCTTGGGACAGGTGGAAAATTCACCCCTCCACTTT. Translated: CASSLGQVENSPLHF.

The gene calls are TRBV6-6 and TRBJ1-2, with 8 bases matching TRBD1. This CDR3 is 14 amino acids long. The V and J ends lost 5 bases and 3 bases, in that order; junction bases with no gene match: 5. Germline CDR1 and CDR2: MNHNY and SVGAGI (reference sequence). This CDR3 is CASSGLDRDYGYTF. In DNA form, the CDR3 reads TGTGCCAGCAGTGGACTGGACAGGGACTATGGCTACACCTTC.